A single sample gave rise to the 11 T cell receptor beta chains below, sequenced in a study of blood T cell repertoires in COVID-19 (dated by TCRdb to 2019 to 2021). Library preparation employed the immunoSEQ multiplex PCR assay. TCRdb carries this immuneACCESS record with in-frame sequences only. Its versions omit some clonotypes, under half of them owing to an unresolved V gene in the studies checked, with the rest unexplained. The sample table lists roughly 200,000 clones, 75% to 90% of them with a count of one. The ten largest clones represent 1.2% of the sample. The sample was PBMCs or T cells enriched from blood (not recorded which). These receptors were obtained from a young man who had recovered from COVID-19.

The CDR3 coding sequence is TGTGCCAGCAGCTTAGATCGCGGGCAGCCCCAGCATTTT. Its protein product is CASSLDRGQPQHF. The chain combines TRBV7-2 with TRBJ1-5; no definite D call. V gave up 1 base and J gave up 7 bases, with 8 bases separating them. Per germline, CDR1 SGHTA and CDR2 FQGNSA. The CDR3 covers 13 residues.

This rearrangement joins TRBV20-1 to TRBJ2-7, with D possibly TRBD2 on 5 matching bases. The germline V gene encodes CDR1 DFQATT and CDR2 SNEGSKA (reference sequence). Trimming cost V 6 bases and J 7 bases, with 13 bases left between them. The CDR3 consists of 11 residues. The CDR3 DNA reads TGCAGTGCCCCGAGGACTGAAGAGCAGTACTTC. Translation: CSAPRTEEQYF.

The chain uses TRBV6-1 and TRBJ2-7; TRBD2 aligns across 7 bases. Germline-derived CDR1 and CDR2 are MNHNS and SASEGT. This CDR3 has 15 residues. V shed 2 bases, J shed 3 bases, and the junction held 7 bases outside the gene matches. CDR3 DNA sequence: TGTGCCAGCAGTGAAACCCTAGCGGCAAGCTACGAGCAGTACTTC. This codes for CASSETLAASYEQYF.

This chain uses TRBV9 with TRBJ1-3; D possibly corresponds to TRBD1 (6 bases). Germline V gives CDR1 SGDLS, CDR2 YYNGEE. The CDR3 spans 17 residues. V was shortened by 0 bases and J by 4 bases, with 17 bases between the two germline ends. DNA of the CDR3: TGTGCCAGCAGCGTAGAGGGATCAGGGGTTTCGGGAAACACCATATATTTT. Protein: CASSVEGSGVSGNTIYF.

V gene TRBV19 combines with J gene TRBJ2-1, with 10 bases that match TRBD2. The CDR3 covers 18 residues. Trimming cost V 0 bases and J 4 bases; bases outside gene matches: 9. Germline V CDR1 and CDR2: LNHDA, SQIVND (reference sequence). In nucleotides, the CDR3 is TGTGCCAGTAGTATAGAAGGGGGACTAGCGCCTTCGTACAATGAGCAGTTCTTC. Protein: CASSIEGGLAPSYNEQFF.

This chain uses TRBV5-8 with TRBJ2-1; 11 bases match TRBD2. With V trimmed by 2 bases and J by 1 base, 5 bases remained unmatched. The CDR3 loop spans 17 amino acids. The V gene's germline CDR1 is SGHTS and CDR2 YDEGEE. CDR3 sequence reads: CASSLLAGGPSYNEQFF. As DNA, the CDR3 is TGTGCCAGCAGCTTATTAGCGGGGGGGCCATCCTACAATGAGCAGTTCTTC.

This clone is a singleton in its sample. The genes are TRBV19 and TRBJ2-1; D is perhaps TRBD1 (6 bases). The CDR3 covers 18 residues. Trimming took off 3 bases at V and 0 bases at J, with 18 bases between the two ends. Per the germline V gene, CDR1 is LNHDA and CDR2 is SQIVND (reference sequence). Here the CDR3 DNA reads TGTGCCAGTAGTATTTTTCCAGGGGAAAGAAGCTCCTACAATGAGCAGTTCTTC. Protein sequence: CASSIFPGERSSYNEQFF.

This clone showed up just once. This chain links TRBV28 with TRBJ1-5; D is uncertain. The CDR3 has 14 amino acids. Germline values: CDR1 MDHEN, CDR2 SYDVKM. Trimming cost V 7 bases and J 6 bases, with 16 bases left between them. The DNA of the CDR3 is TGTGCCAGCACCCCGGTCAGGTTAGGTCAGCCCCAGCATTTT. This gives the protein CASTPVRLGQPQHF.

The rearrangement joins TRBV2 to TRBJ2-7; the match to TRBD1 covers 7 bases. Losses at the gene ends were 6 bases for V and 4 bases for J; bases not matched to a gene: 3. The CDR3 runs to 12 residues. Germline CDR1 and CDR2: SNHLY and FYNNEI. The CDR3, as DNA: TGTGCCAGCAGCCTGACAGGGTACGAGCAGTACTTC. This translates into CASSLTGYEQYF.

The CDR3 nucleotides read TGTGCCATCCTTAGACAAGGGACAGAAAAGACCTACGAGCAGTACTTC. This encodes CAILRQGTEKTYEQYF. V gene TRBV10-3 combines with J gene TRBJ2-7; 7 nucleotides agree with TRBD1. Looked up from germline, CDR1 is ENHRY and CDR2 is SYGVKD. The ends lost 8 bases at V and 2 bases at J; junction bases unmatched: 15. The CDR3 is 16 residues long.

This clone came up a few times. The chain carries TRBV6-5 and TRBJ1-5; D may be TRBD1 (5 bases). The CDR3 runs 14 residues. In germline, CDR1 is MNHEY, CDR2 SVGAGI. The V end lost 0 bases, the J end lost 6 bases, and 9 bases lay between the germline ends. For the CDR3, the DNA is TGTGCCAGCAGTTACTCGCTGGGGGGTCAGCCCCAGCATTTT. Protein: CASSYSLGGQPQHF.